The T cell receptor (beta chain) under discussion was sequenced for a study of blood T cell repertoires in COVID-19 (dated by TCRdb to the early 2020s). About the investigation overall: Collaborator samples came from the United States, Italy and Spain and covered acute and convalescent phases of COVID-19. The samples were drawn from the first 160 participants of the ongoing ImmuneRACE study and from more than 1,000 subjects provided by 6 global collaborators. Nearly every sample came with metadata listing a de-identified subject ID, COVID-19 status, age in years and sex. The dataset comprised deeply sampled blood TCRbeta repertoires from subjects exposed to, actively infected with, or recovered from COVID-19. HLA class I and class II types, where available, came from metadata supplied by the sample provider rather than from assay-based typing. The repertoires were made available in a free public database intended to serve as a resource for research on the immune response to SARS-CoV-2. The material from the prospective study consisted of cDNA or gDNA derived from T cells, B-cell-depleted T cells, or PBMCs. General study outcomes and caveats: The quantity of clinical and demographic metadata differed by source and by participant and was supplied without curation.

Based on the germline V gene (reference sequence), the CDR1 and CDR2 sequences are PRHDT and FYEKMQ. CDR3 length: 15 amino acids, cysteine to phenylalanine. Only CDR3 DNA is held: 45 bases, read in frame from base 1. At the junction V is shortened by 5 bases and J by 7 bases, with 19 bases in between. TCRbeta CDR3 regions were amplified from genomic DNA using the immunoSEQ Assay, a bias-controlled multiplex PCR. On the study's bioinformatics: The number of nucleated cells in each sample was estimated from the amplification of reference gene primers within the assay. To quantify the absolute abundance of each unique TCRbeta CDR3 rearrangement, sequence reads were collapsed and filtered. For each sample, productive Simpson clonality was calculated as the square root of Simpson's diversity index across productive rearrangements. This is the immuneACCESS table as TCRdb keeps it, with only in-frame sequences that have V and J called. A part of the clones is gone; compared with another copy, unresolved V genes explain less than half, and the rest is unexplained. V and J calls and clone size are those listed in that table; D and trimming were worked out from the DNA. This sample comprises about 200,000 clones, 75% to 90% of them detected only once. 7% to 10% of the sample comes from the top ten.

In Seattle, one collaborating source enrolled patients while the infection was active and tracked those patients longitudinally over the course of disease. Collaborating institutions collected whole blood in K2EDTA tubes following their own protocols. Collaborator samples were shipped for TCRbeta analysis as frozen whole blood, isolated PBMCs, or DNA extracted from either sample type. In the case of this clone: No cognate antigen has been identified for it. Base-call qualities are not available, and no considerably larger clone is one nucleotide away.

The chain is encoded by TRBV13 joined to TRBJ2-3, with no confident D gene call. The specimen was peripheral blood. The clonotype comes from a woman of 80 years or more with COVID-19, enrolled during active disease. The CDR3 corresponds to CASSPATGASNTQYF. The sequenced DNA: TGTGCCAGCAGCCCAGCGACCGGTGCGAGTAATACGCAGTATTTT.